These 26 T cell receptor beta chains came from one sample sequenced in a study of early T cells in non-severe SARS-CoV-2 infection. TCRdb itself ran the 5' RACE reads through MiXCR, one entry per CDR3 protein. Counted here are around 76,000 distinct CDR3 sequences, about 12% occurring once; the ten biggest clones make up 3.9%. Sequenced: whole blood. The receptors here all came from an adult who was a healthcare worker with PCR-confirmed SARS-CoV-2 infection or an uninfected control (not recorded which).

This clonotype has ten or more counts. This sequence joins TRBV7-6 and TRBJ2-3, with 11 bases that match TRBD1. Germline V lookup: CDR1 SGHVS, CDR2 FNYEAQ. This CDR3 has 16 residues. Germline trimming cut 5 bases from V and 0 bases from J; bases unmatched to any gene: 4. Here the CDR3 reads CASSRTGGTSTDTQYF. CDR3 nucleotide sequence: TGTGCCAGCAGCCGGACAGGGGGCACGAGCACAGATACGCAGTATTTT. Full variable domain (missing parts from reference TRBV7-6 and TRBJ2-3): GAGVSQSPRYKVTKRGQDVALRCDPISGHVSLYWYRQALGQGPEFLTYFNYEAQQDKSGLPNDRFSAERPEGSISTLTIQRTEQRDSAMYRCASSRTGGTSTDTQYFGPGTRLTVL.

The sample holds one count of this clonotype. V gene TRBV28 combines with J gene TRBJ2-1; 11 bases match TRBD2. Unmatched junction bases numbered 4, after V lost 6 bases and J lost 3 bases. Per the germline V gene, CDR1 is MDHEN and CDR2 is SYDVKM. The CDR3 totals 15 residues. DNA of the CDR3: TGTGCCAGCAGCGCTACTAGCGGGGGCTACAATGAGCAGTTCTTC. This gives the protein CASSATSGGYNEQFF.

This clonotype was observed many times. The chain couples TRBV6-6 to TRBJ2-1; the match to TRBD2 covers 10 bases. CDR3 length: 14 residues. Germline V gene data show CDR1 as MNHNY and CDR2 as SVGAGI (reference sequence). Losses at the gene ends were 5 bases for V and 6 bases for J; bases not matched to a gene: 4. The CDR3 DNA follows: TGTGCCAGCAGTGCTAGCGGGAGAACCAATGAGCAGTTCTTC. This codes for CASSASGRTNEQFF.

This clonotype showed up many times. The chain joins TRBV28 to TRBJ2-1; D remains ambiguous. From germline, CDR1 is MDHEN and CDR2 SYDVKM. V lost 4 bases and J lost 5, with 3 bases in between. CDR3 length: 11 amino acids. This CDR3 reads CASSYNNEQFF. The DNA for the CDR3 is TGTGCCAGCAGTTACAACAATGAGCAGTTCTTC.

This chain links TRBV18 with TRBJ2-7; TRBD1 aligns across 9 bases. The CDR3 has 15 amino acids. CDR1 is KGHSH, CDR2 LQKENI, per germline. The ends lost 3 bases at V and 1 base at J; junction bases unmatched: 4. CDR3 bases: TGTGCCAGCTCACCCGGGACAGGGCTATCCTACGAGCAGTACTTC. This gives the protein CASSPGTGLSYEQYF.

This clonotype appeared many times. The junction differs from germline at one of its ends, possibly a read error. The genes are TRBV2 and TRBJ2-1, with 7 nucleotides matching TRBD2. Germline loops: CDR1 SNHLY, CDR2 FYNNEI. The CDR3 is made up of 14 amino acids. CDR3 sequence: CASSEAGPLGEQFF. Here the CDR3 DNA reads TGTGCCAGCAGCGAAGCGGGACCCTTGGGTGAGCAGTTCTTC.

CDR3 sequence: CASSYAGGTDTQYF. The CDR3 nucleotides read TGTGCCAGCAGTTATGCGGGAGGGACAGATACGCAGTATTTT. The chain links TRBV12-3 or TRBV12-4 to TRBJ2-3; TRBD2 aligns across 9 bases. CDR3 length: 14 amino acids. V was clipped by 4 bases and J by 3 bases; unmatched bases: 2.

The CDR3 spells CAWSEVSSYNEQFF. In nucleotides, the CDR3 is TGTGCCTGGAGTGAGGTCAGCTCCTACAATGAGCAGTTCTTC. The V and J genes are TRBV30 and TRBJ2-1; D gene unclear. V dropped 1 base and J dropped 0 bases, with 7 bases sitting between them. The CDR3 spans 14 residues. Germline V gives CDR1 GTSNPN, CDR2 SVGIG (reference sequence).

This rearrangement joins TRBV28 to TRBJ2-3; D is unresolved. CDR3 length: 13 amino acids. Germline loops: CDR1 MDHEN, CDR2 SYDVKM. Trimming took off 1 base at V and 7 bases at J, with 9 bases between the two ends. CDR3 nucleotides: TGTGCCAGCAGTTTATCAGTGGAGTATACGCAGTATTTT. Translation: CASSLSVEYTQYF.

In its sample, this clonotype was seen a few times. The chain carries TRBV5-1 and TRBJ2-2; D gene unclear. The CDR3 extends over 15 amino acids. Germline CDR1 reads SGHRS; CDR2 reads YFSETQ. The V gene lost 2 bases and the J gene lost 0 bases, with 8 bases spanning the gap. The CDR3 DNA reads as TGCGCCAGCAGCTTAGGAAATACGAACACCGGGGAGCTGTTTTTT. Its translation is CASSLGNTNTGELFF.

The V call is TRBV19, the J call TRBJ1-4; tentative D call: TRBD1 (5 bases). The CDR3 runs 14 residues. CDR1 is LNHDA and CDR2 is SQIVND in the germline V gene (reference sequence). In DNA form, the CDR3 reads TGTGTCACAGGCCGGGTCGGCCTACGTGAAAAACTGTTTTTT. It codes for CVTGRVGLREKLFF. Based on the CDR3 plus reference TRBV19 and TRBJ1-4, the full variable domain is DGGITQSPKYLFRKEGQNVTLSCEQNLNHDAMYWYRQDPGQGLRLIYYSQIVNDFQKGDIAEGYSVSREKKESFPLTVTSAQKNPTAFYLCVTGRVGLREKLFFGSGTQLSVL.

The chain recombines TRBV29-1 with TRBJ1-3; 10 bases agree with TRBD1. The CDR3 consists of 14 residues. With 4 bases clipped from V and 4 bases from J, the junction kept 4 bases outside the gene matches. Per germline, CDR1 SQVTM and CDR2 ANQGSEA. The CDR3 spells CSVAGQGLGNTIYF. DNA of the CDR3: TGCAGCGTTGCGGGACAGGGGTTAGGAAACACCATATATTTT.

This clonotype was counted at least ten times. This CDR3 is CASSWGRLYEQYF. In DNA, the CDR3 is TGTGCCAGCAGCTGGGGACGCCTCTACGAGCAGTACTTC. V is TRBV5-6 and J is TRBJ2-7; D may be TRBD1 or TRBD2 (5 bases each). V dropped 3 bases and J dropped 3 bases, with 10 bases sitting between them. Germline lookup yields CDR1 SGHDT and CDR2 YYEEEE. CDR3 length: 13 amino acids.

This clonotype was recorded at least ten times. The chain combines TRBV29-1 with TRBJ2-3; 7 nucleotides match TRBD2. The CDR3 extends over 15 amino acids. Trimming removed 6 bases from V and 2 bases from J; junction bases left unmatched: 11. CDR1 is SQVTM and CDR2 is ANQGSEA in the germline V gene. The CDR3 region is CSVGGRAGATDTQYF. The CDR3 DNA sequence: TGCAGCGTCGGAGGGAGGGCCGGGGCCACAGATACGCAGTATTTT.

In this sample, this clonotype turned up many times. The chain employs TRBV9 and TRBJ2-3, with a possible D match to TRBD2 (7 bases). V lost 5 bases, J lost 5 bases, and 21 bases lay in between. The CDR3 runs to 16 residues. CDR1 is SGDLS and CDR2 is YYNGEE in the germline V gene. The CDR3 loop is CASSLMGGPKGDTQYF. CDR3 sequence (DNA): TGTGCCAGCAGTTTAATGGGGGGGCCGAAGGGAGATACGCAGTATTTT.

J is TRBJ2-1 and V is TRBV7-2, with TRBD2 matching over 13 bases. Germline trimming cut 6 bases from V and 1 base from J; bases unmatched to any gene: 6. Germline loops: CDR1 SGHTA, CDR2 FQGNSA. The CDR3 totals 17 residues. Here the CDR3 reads CASSSPGLAGSYNEQFF. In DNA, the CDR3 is TGTGCCAGCAGTTCCCCGGGACTAGCGGGGTCCTACAATGAGCAGTTCTTC.

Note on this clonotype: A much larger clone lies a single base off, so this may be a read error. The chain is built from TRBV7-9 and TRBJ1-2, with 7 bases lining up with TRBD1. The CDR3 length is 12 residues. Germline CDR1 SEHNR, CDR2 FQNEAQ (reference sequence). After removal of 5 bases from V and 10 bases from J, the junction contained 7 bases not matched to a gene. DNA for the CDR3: TGTGCCAGCAGCGCGGACAGGCGGGACTACACCTTC. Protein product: CASSADRRDYTF.

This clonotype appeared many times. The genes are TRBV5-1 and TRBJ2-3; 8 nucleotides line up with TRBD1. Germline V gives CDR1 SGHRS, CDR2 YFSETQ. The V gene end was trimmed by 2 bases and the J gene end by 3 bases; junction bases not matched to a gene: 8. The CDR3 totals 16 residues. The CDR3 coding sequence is TGCGCCAGCAGCTTCGGGACAGGAGGTGTGACAGATACGCAGTATTTT. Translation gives CASSFGTGGVTDTQYF. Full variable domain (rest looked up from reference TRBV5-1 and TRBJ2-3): KAGVTQTPRYLIKTRGQQVTLSCSPISGHRSVSWYQQTPGQGLQFLFEYFSETQRNKGNFPGRFSGRQFSNSRSEMNVSTLELGDSALYLCASSFGTGGVTDTQYFGPGTRLTVL.

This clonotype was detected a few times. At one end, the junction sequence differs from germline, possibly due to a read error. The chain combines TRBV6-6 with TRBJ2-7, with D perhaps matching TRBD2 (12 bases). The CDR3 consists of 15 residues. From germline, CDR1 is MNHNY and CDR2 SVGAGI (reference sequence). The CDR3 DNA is TGTGCCAGCAGTTACTCCGGGACAGGGGGACTAGCGGGCGCTTTC. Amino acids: CASSYSGTGGLAGAF.

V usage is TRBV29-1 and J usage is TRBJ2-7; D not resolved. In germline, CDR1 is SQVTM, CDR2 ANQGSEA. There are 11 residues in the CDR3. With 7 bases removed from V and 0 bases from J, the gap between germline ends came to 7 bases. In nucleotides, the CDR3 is TGCAGCGCAACTACCTCCTACGAGCAGTACTTC. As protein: CSATTSYEQYF.

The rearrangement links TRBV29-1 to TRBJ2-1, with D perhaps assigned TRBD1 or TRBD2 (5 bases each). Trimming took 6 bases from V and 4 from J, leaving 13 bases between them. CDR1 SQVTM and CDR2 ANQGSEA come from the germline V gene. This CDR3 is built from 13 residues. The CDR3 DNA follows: TGCAGCGTGGGGGAGCAGGGATACAATGAGCAGTTCTTC. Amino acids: CSVGEQGYNEQFF.

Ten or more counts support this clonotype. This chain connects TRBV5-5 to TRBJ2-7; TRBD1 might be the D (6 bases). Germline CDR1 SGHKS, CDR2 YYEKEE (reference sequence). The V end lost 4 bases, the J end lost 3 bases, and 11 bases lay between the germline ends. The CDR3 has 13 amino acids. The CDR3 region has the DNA TGTGCCAGCAGCCGCCTGACAGGCTACGAGCAGTACTTC. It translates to CASSRLTGYEQYF.

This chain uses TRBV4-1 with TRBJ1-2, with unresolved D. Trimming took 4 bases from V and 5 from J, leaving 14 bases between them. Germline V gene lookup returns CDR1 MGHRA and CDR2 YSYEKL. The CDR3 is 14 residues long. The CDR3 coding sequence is TGCGCCAGCAGCCGAGAAGGAGCCCAGTATGGCTACACCTTC. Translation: CASSREGAQYGYTF.

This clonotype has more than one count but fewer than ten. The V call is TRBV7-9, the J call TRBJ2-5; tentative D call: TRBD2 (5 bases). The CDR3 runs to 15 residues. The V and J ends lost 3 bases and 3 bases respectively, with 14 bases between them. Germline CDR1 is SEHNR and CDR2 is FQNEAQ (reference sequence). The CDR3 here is CASSFGQVGEETQYF. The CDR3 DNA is TGTGCCAGCAGCTTCGGGCAGGTGGGAGAAGAGACCCAGTACTTC.

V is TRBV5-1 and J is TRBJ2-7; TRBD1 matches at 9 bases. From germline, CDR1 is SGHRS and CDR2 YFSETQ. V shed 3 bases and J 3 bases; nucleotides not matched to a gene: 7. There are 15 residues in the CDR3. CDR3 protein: CASSSSTGGVYEQYF. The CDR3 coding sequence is TGCGCCAGCAGCTCCTCGACAGGGGGAGTCTACGAGCAGTACTTC.

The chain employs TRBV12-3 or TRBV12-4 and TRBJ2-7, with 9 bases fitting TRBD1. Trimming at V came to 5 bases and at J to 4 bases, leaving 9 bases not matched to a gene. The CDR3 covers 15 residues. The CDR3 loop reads CASSDYRGLTYEQYF. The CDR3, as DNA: TGTGCCAGCAGTGACTACAGGGGGCTGACTTACGAGCAGTACTTC.